This TCR beta chain was sequenced during a study of human T cells and chemical hapten exposure. MiXCR was run by TCRdb on the RACE reads, yielding one entry per CDR3 protein. The top ten hold about 8.2% of the sample, which has approximately 370,000 distinct CDR3 sequences, about 5% seen once. Time point given: pre-sensitization, week 0. Treatment given: therapeutic diphenylcyclopropenone sensitization with weekly scalp DPC. The junction had 4 bases not matched to a gene; V was cut back by 6 bases and J by 5 bases. Per the germline V gene, CDR1 is DFQATT and CDR2 is SNEGSKA (reference sequence). The CDR3 covers 12 residues.

Sequenced material: whole blood, taken in connection with sensitization to the hapten diphenylcyclopropenone (DPC). The TCR originated in a woman aged 18 to 35 with alopecia areata. Some clones in this sample may be carry-over from other donors' samples. This sequence joins TRBV20-1 and TRBJ2-3; TRBD1 agrees at 8 bases. In DNA, the CDR3 is TGCAGTGCACACACAGGGGGAGATACGCAGTATTTT. It encodes CSAHTGGDTQYF.